Sequencing of this TCR beta chain was carried out in a study of persistence of HIV-infected CD4 T cells. Study observations and caveats: TCR oligoclonality correlated with proviral oligoclonality in the same sorted populations. Bulk TCR data could not be restricted to HIV-1-infected CMV-responding cells. TCRbeta richness was lower in CMV- and Gag-responding cells than in anti-CD3/anti-CD28-responding cells. Antigen-responding cells were enriched for degenerate expanded CDR3beta sequences.

J gave up 2 bases and V 7 bases, and 7 bases lay outside the gene matches. CDR1 and CDR2 from the germline V gene are MNHEY and SVGAGI. The CDR3 extends over 14 amino acids. This was the immunoSEQ version 4 assay in survey mode. Using immunoSEQ multiplex PCR, the repertoire was profiled, and TCRdb retains in-frame clones only, with some absent. The data show about 46,000 clones, approximately 90% seen once. For this clone: The target antigen is unknown.

This nonspecific control used anti-CD3/anti-CD28 bead stimulation of CD4+ T cells. Sorting of responding CD4+ T cells relied on upregulated CD40 ligand together with CD69. This receptor was taken from an adult woman with HIV who was CMV-seropositive. The rearrangement joins TRBV6-5 to TRBJ2-5; 7 positions agree with TRBD1. The material was CD4+ T cells sorted from PBMCs after approximately 20-hour stimulation, obtained from a patient who received antiretroviral therapy. The CDR3 DNA reads as TGTGCCAGCAACCCCTGGGACAGTCAAGAGACCCAGTACTTC. Translating it yields CASNPWDSQETQYF.